This T cell receptor beta chain was observed in a study of CD8 T cells in ankylosing spondylitis. General study findings and limits: Seven to nine highly homologous variants formed a TCR beta motif that appeared characteristic of ankylosing spondylitis blood.

TCRdb fed the 5' RACE reads into MiXCR, producing one record per CDR3 protein. The sample consists of some 840,000 distinct CDR3 sequences, 12% of them appearing once. Losses at the gene ends were 5 bases for V and 12 bases for J; bases not matched to a gene: 18. Germline loops: CDR1 SGHTA, CDR2 FQGTGA. There are 16 residues in the CDR3. This clonotype showed up just a few times. Its antigen remains unknown. This rearrangement joins TRBV7-3 to TRBJ2-3, with 9 bases fitting TRBD2. Source material: blood, either unsorted or a sorted T cell fraction (not recorded which). This sequence was found in a male donor with ankylosing spondylitis. Here the CDR3 reads CASSRQRGVAGAHQYF. The CDR3 nucleotides are TGTGCCAGCAGCCGCCAACGTGGGGTAGCGGGGGCCCACCAGTATTTT.